This TCR beta chain is drawn from a study of OX40 agonist ivuxolimab in advanced cancers. Study overall: Ivuxolimab, an antibody that agonizes OX40 (CD134), was administered to the patients. Patients undergoing dose escalation presented with hepatocellular carcinoma, melanoma, renal cell or head and neck cancer. Participants, 75% to 90% male, averaged approximately 65 years of age, ranging from about 23 to 79.

Of note for this clone: The target antigen is unknown.

Notes on the study in general: Antigen specificity remained undetermined for the expanded peripheral T cells.

Method: immunoSEQ multiplex PCR; TCRdb's copy keeps in-frame clones and lacks some. The sample lists 60,000 to 85,000 clones, 87% occurring once. V gave up 3 bases and J gave up 5 bases, with 8 bases separating them. CDR1 is MDHEN and CDR2 is SYDVKM in the germline V gene. There are 12 residues in the CDR3. The source of this sequence is an adult with an advanced solid tumor such as melanoma, head and neck, liver or kidney cancer. The sample was CD4+ or CD8+ T cells sorted from blood, taken in a trial of the OX40 agonist ivuxolimab. The chain is built from TRBV28 and TRBJ2-7, with D uncertain. The CDR3 sequence: CASSFRPDEQYF. The CDR3 DNA reads TGTGCCAGCAGTTTCAGGCCCGACGAGCAGTACTTC.